This TCR beta chain was profiled in a study of memory CD4+ T cells and cytomegalovirus serostatus. Broader study findings: A US-trained random forest predicted CMV serostatus with median AUC approximately 0.9. Of about 150 reported CMV TCRbeta sequences, under 70 were found in memory CD4+ repertoires.

The CDR3 length is 15 residues. V lost 6 bases and J 1 base, leaving 14 bases between the germline ends. Germline V gives CDR1 ENHRY, CDR2 SYGVKD. In the original workflow: Out-of-frame sequences were removed, leaving around 2.2 million distinct TCRbeta sequences. Some clones are missing from TCRdb's copy, which holds only in-frame ones; the method was immunoSEQ multiplex PCR. The D gene and trimming were derived from the DNA, and the V and J assignments and clone size from that table. The sample carries over 40,000 clones, around four fifths recorded once. The sort gate was single viable CD3+CD4+CD8-CD45RO+ cells for memory CD4+ T cells. In its sample, this clone was seen once. Its antigen is unidentified.

Sequencing was carried out using memory CD4+ T cells from blood. This clonotype originated in an adult in good health and CMV-seropositive. This chain uses TRBV10-3 with TRBJ2-3; D call uncertain. The CDR3: CAISATLAGTDTQYF. The CDR3 DNA follows: TGTGCCATCAGCGCCACCTTGGCAGGCACAGATACGCAGTATTTT.